A single sample is the source of the 5 T cell receptor beta chains below, sequenced in a study of T cell repertoires in cytomegalovirus infection. MiXCR, run by TCRdb on the reads, gives a single entry per CDR3 protein. The sample includes roughly 150,000 distinct CDR3 sequences, around 22% of them seen just once. Sequencing was done on a sample of PBMCs. Receptor source: a human donor in good health (CMV status not recorded). Some clones in this sample may be carry-over from other donors' samples.

The V and J genes are TRBV25-1 and TRBJ2-7; 9 nucleotides match TRBD1. This CDR3 contains 14 residues. V shed 5 bases and J 6 bases; nucleotides not matched to a gene: 8. Germline values: CDR1 MGHDK, CDR2 SYGVNS. The CDR3 loop is CASSPGQGLREQYF. The CDR3 DNA reads TGTGCCAGCAGTCCGGGACAGGGTTTGCGCGAGCAGTACTTC.

The chain has TRBV2 and TRBJ1-2; 9 bases fit TRBD1. Germline lookup yields CDR1 SNHLY and CDR2 FYNNEI. CDR3 length: 16 residues. V trimming: 8 bases; J trimming: 4 bases; junction bases outside the gene matches: 14. CDR3 region: CASSSRDRVQRYGYTF. The CDR3 region has the DNA TGTGCCAGCTCGTCCCGGGACAGGGTTCAACGCTATGGCTACACCTTC.

The V gene is TRBV6-6, the J gene TRBJ1-5; unclear D gene. The V end lost 4 bases, the J end lost 6 bases, and 7 bases lay between the germline ends. Germline V gives CDR1 MNHNY, CDR2 SVGAGI (reference sequence). CDR3 length: 12 amino acids. This chain's CDR3 is CASSSFGQPQHF. CDR3 DNA: TGTGCCAGCAGTTCCTTCGGTCAGCCCCAGCATTTT.

This clonotype was counted a few times. The chain combines TRBV6-2 or TRBV6-3 with TRBJ2-3, with no clear D. The V gene's germline CDR1 is MNHEY and CDR2 SVGEGT. V lost 2 bases, J lost 4 bases, and 4 bases lay in between. The CDR3 spans 12 residues. The CDR3 loop is CASSYIADTQYF. In DNA form, the CDR3 reads TGTGCCAGCAGTTACATTGCAGATACGCAGTATTTT.

This clonotype was seen repeatedly, ten times or more. This chain links TRBV24-1 with TRBJ2-3, with 8 bases identical to TRBD2. This CDR3 is built from 14 residues. The ends lost 4 bases at V and 4 bases at J; junction bases unmatched: 3. Germline V gives CDR1 KGHDR, CDR2 SFDVKD. CDR3 coding DNA: TGTGCCACCAGTGACCGCGGGAGGTCAGATACGCAGTATTTT. Translation gives CATSDRGRSDTQYF.